This TCR beta chain is drawn from a study of CD8 T cells in Susac syndrome. The wider study: Each patient with Susac syndrome, at the time of blood draw, was therapy-naive, on corticosteroids, or on intravenous immunoglobulin alone.

In the case of this clonotype: Its target is not known.

Random hexamers were used to reverse transcribe about 0.45 to 1 ug of RNA. Via MiXCR, TCRdb re-called the immunoSEQ multiplex PCR reads, giving one row per CDR3 protein. The sample records 120,000 or so distinct CDR3 sequences, about 93% being singletons. Study-wide findings and caveats: Total CD8+ and CD8+ TEMRA repertoires contained over 15 and five Susac-specific public clones, respectively.

The receptor was isolated from a human donor with Susac syndrome. Sequencing input: CD8+ T cells from PBMCs.

The CDR3 is CASSDITYNEQFF. DNA for the CDR3: TGTGCCAGCAGTGATATTACCTACAATGAGCAGTTCTTC. This chain uses TRBV25-1 with TRBJ2-1; the D is unclear. Germline V gene data show CDR1 as MGHDK and CDR2 as SYGVNS. This CDR3 region has 13 residues. V lost 3 bases and J lost 2, with 5 bases in between. Filled out from reference TRBV25-1 and TRBJ2-1, the complete variable domain reads EADIYQTPRYLVIGTGKKITLECSQTMGHDKMYWYQQDPGMELHLIHYSYGVNSTEKGDLSSESTVSRIRTEHFPLTLESARPSHTSQYLCASSDITYNEQFFGPGTRLTVL.